This TCR beta chain was profiled in a study of vaccination and CD4 T cells after COVID-19 (dated by TCRdb to between 2022 and 2023). Study-level background: Convalescent patients had a positive SARS-CoV-2 result on nasal swab PCR, and of these patients, 8 or 9 had mild disease and one had severe disease. The convalescent cohort included six males and four females, with two Hispanic individuals, seven Caucasians, two Asians and one multiracial person. Participants received two doses of either the Pfizer-BioNTech BNT162b2 vaccine (n=8) or the Moderna mRNA-1273 vaccine (n=2). Post-COVID blood samples from convalescent patients were collected a median of roughly 100 days after diagnosis, with a range of 35 to 161 days. Post-vaccine blood samples were collected a median of around 2.5 months after the second vaccine dose, ranging from about 13 to 250 days. The cultures were stimulated with overlapping spike peptide pools from SARS-CoV-2 and from the common cold coronaviruses HCoV-NL63, HCoV-OC43 and HCoV-229E. Control cultures received a CEFX viral epitope pool as the positive control, an HIV-1 Nef peptide pool as the negative control, or no peptide. In about 11 COVID-19 convalescent patients and several infection-naive healthy vaccine recipients, the spike-specific CD4+ TCR repertoire before mRNA vaccination was compared with the repertoire after mRNA vaccination. Results the study describes overall, beyond this receptor: Among the post-vaccine SARS-CoV-2-reactive clones in convalescent patients, a median around 85% showed up only after vaccination, which suggests vaccine-specific priming. Relatively few convalescent patients were included in the study, and early timepoints after natural infection were not analyzed. Of the vaccine-specific clones in convalescent patients, 304 of 307, or nearly all, reacted only to SARS-CoV-2 spike and did not cross-react with common cold coronaviruses. Although the median number of SARS-CoV-2-reactive clonotypes went up from 20 to 25 after infection to roughly 40 after vaccination, the increase was not significant.

The protocol used for the library was PCR. TCR sequencing of DNA from cultured CD4+ T cells used the Oncomine TCR Beta short-read assay at the Johns Hopkins FTIC core. The QIAamp micro DNA kit was used to extract genomic DNA from the cultured CD4+ T cells. Oncomine TCR Beta libraries from cultured CD4+ T cells were pooled using unique dual indexes and sequenced on an Illumina iSeq 100. The authors' analysis ran thus. Non-productive sequences were filtered out, and CDR3s that did not start with C, did not end with F or W, or were shorter than 7 amino acids were discarded. Antigen-specific clonotypes were identified using the MANAFEST web application through comparison of peptide-stimulated wells with reference and other culture wells. Positive clones required FDR below 0.05, an odds ratio above 5, and productive frequency above 0.1% in at least two of three replicate wells. A clonotype counted as cross-reactive if it showed significant expansion both in the SARS-CoV-2 spike wells and in at least one common cold coronavirus spike condition. Levenshtein distances (stringdist) and unrooted phylogenetic trees (ape) in R version 3.6.1 were used to assess CDR3 homology. The public reads were reanalyzed by TCRdb: fastp trimming at Q25, MiXCR alignment, in-frame beta chains only. Identical CDR3 proteins give one entry, which carries the most common genes and DNA. The V and J calls shown here were made by TCRdb, not taken from the authors' results. This sample holds around 18,000 distinct CDR3 sequences; approximately 61% were observed only once. Around 10% of the sample rests with the top ten.

On this clonotype: What antigen it recognizes has not been identified. No much larger clonotype is one base removed from it; base qualities were not supplied.

V is pared back by 0 bases and J by 2 bases, with 7 bases lying between the germline termini. Looking up the germline V gene yields CDR1 LGHNA and CDR2 YSLEER. The CDR3, cysteine through phenylalanine, is 14 amino acids long. Left in the record is the CDR3 DNA by itself, 42 bases read in frame from the first base. The treatment or condition label of this sample denotes: approximately 9-day PBMC culture with coronavirus spike peptide pools or control peptides (ViraFEST assay). The study used the ViraFEST assay, which expanded antigen-specific T cells with peptide pools and then identified expanded clonotypes by TCR sequencing. The convalescent patients' positive SARS-CoV-2 PCR tests fell between March and December 2020, which was before the Alpha, Beta and Delta variants emerged in the United States. PBMCs were cultured at about 2 million per well in IMDM supplemented with about 5% human AB serum and 10 IU/ml IL-2, with around 10 ug/ml peptide pools added. On days 3 and 7, half of the culture medium was replaced with fresh IL-2-containing medium. After more than 8 days of culture, CD4+ T cells were isolated by negative selection using the EasySep CD4+ T cell isolation kit. Ficoll-Paque Plus gradient centrifugation was used to isolate PBMCs from whole blood, and the isolated PBMCs were then either used fresh or cryopreserved at -140C. Culture conditions were generally each tested in triplicate wells.

The origin of this receptor is a human donor who had recovered from COVID-19. The material sequenced was CD4+ T cells from blood, cultured in vitro, taken after SARS-CoV-2 vaccination. The chain uses TRBV4-3 and TRBJ1-2; TRBD1 is perhaps the D gene, given 5 matching bases. This receptor carries the CDR3 CASSQDRQNYGYTF. The base sequence is TGCGCCAGCAGCCAAGATCGACAGAACTATGGCTACACCTTC.